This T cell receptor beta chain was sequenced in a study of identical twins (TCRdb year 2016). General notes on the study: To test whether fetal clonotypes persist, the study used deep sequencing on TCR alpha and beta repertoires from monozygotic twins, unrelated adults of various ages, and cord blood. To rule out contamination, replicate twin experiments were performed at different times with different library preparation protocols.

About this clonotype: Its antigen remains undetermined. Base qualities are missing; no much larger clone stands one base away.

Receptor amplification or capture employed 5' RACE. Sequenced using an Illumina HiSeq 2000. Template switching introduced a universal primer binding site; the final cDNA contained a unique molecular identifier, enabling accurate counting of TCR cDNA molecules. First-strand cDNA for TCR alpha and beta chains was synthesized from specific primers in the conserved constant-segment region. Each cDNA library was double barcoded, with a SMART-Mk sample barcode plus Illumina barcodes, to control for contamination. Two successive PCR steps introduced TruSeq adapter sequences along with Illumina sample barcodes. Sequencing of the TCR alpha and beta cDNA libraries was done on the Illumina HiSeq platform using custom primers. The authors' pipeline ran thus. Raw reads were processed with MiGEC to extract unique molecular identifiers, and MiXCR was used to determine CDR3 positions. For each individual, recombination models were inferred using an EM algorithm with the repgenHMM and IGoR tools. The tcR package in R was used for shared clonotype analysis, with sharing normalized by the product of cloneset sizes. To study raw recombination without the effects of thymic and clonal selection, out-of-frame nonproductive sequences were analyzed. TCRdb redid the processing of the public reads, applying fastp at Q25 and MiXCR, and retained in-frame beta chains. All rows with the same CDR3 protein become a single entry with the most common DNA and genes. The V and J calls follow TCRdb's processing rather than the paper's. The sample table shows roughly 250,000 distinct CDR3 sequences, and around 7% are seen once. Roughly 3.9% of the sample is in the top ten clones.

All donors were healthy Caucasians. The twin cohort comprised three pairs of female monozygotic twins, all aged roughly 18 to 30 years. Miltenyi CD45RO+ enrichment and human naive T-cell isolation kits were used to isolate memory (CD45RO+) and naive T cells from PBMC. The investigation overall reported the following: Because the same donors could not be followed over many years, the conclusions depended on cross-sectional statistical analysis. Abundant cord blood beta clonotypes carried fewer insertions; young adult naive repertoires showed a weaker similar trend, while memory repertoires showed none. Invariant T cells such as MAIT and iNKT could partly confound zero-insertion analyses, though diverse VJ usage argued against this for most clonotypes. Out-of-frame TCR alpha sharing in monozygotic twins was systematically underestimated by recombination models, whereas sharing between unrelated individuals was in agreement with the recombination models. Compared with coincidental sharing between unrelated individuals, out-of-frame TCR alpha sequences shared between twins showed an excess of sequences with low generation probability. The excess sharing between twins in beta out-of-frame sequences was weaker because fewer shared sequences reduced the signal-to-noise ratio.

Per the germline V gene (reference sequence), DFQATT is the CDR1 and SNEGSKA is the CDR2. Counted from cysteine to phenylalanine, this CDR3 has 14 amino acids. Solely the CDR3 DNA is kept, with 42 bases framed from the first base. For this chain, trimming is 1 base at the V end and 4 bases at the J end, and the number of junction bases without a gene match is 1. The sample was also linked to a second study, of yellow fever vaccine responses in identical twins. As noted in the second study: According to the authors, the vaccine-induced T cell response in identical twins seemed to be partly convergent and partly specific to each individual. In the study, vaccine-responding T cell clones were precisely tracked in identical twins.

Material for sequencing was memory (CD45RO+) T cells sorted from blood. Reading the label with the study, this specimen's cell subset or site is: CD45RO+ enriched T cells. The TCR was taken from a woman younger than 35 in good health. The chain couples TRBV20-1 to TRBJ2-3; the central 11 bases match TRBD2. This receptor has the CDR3 CSARVSGGADTQYF. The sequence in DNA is TGCAGTGCTAGAGTTAGCGGGGGGGCAGATACGCAGTATTTT.